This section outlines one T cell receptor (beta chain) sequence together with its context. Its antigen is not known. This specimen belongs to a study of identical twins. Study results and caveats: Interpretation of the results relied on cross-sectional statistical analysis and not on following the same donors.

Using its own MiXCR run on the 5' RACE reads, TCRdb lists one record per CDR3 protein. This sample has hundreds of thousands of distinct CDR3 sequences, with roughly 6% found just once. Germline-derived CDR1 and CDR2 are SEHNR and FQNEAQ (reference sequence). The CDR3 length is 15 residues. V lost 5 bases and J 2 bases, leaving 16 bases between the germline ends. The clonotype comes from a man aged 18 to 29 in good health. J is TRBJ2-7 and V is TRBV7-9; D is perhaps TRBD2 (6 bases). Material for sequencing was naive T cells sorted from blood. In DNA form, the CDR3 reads TGTGCCAGCAGCCCCCCCGGGACTCCTGCCTACGAGCAGTACTTC. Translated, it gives CASSPPGTPAYEQYF.